The sequence of this T cell receptor (beta chain) was determined in a study of beta chain features in type 1 diabetes. One heparinised blood draw, averaging roughly 120 mL, came from each donor. The authors obtained over 95% purity in all sorted populations. The whole isolated RNA underwent reverse transcription, so sequencing captured expressed TCRB transcripts. Each sample of naive, central memory or regulatory T cells had, on average, approximately 3.5 million reads. Assay used: immunoSEQ multiplex PCR; TCRdb lists only in-frame clones, some missing. There are 350,000 to 400,000 clones in the sample; more than 13% occur only once, and roughly 0.017% lies in the top ten. Germline CDR1 reads MGHDK; CDR2 reads SYGVNS. Deletions cut 2 bases from V and 1 base from J, with 8 bases between. The CDR3 covers 14 residues.

Material for sequencing was naive CD4+ T cells from blood. This clonotype was sampled from a woman between 18 and 29 years old in good health. The J gene is TRBJ2-5, the V gene TRBV25-1; D possibly corresponds to TRBD1 (5 bases). The CDR3 DNA reads TGTGCCAGCAGTGAACCGACAGCCCAAGAGACCCAGTACTTC. It translates to CASSEPTAQETQYF.